This T cell receptor (beta chain) was sequenced in a study of blood T cell repertoires in COVID-19 (TCRdb year 2020). Some background on the complete study: Samples from collaborators originated in the United States, Italy and Spain and spanned both the acute and convalescent phases of COVID-19. The material from the prospective study consisted of cDNA or gDNA derived from T cells, B-cell-depleted T cells, or PBMCs. The dataset comprised deeply sampled blood TCRbeta repertoires from subjects exposed to, actively infected with, or recovered from COVID-19. The repertoires were released in a freely available public database meant as a resource for research on the immune response to SARS-CoV-2. The samples were drawn from two sources: the first 160 participants of the ongoing ImmuneRACE study, and fewer than 1,500 subjects contributed by 6 global collaborators. Sample metadata almost always included a de-identified subject ID, COVID-19 status, age in years and sex. HLA class I and class II types, where available, came from metadata supplied by the sample provider rather than from assay-based typing.

The immunoSEQ Assay, a bias-controlled multiplex PCR, was used to amplify TCRbeta CDR3 regions from genomic DNA. The authors processed their data as follows. Nucleated cell counts per sample were estimated from amplification of reference gene primers within the assay. To quantify the absolute abundance of each unique TCRbeta CDR3 rearrangement, sequence reads were collapsed and filtered. For each sample, productive Simpson clonality was calculated as the square root of Simpson's diversity index across productive rearrangements. TCRdb holds this immuneACCESS table with in-frame rearrangements only. Some clones are missing; in checked studies, unresolved V genes explain under half, and the rest has no known cause. The V and J calls and clone size were taken over from that table, and D and trimming were inferred from the DNA. The sample profile shows about 80,000 clones; around 78% of them were found once. The leading ten clones occupy about 15% of the sample.

On this clone itself: The clone's antigen remains unknown. Base qualities are not recorded, but no much larger clone differs from it by a single base.

Collaborating institutions collected whole blood in K2EDTA tubes following their own protocols. Collaborator samples were shipped for TCRbeta analysis as frozen whole blood, isolated PBMCs, or DNA extracted from either sample type. V has 6 bases trimmed and J has 6 bases trimmed; junction bases matching no gene number 14. Looking up the germline V gene yields CDR1 SGHTA and CDR2 FQGNSA. The CDR3 goes from the cysteine to the phenylalanine over 16 residues. Only the CDR3 part of the read is kept: 48 bases, read in frame from the first base. Broader findings and caveats from the paper: How much clinical and demographic metadata was included differed by source and by participant, and the metadata was provided uncurated.

The sequenced sample consisted of peripheral blood. The sequence was obtained from a human donor in a cohort sampled during active COVID-19. The rearranged segments are TRBV7-2 and TRBJ1-1; TRBD1 aligns with 9 central bases. The CDR3 is CASRPPGGQGWSEAFF. The sequence in DNA is TGTGCCAGCAGACCACCAGGGGGACAGGGTTGGTCTGAAGCTTTCTTT.